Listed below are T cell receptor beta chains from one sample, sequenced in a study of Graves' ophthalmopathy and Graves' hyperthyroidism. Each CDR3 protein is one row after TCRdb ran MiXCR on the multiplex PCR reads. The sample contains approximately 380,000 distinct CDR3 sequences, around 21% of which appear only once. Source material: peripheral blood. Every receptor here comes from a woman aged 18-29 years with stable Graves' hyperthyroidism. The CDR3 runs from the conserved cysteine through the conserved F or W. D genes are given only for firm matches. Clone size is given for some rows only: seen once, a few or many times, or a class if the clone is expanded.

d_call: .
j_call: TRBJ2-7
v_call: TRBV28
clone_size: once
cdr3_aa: CASSLTDLRGQYF
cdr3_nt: TGTGCCAGCAGTTTAACAGACCTCCGAGGGCAGTACTTC

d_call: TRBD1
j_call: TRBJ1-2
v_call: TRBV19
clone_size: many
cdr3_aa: CATGDRGRSYGYTF
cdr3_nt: TGTGCCACCGGGGACAGGGGGAGATCCTATGGCTACACCTTC

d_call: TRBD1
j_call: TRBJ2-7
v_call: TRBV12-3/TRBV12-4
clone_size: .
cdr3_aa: CAGGWTGADEQYF
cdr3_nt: TGTGCCGGCGGTTGGACAGGGGCCGACGAGCAGTACTTC

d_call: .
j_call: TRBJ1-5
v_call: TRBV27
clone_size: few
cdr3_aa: CASSLRAHGQPQHF
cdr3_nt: TGTGCCAGCAGTTTGAGAGCCCACGGTCAGCCCCAGCATTTT

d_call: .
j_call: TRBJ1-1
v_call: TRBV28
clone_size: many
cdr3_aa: CASSPALRATEAFF
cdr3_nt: TGTGCCAGCAGTCCCGCCCTTCGGGCCACTGAAGCTTTCTTT

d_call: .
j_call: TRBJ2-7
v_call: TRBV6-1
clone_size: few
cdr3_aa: CASRVPAGYEQYF
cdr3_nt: TGTGCCAGCAGGGTCCCCGCCGGATACGAGCAGTACTTC

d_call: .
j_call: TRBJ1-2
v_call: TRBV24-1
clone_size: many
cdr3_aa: CATSDGQTDGYTF
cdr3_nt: TGTGCCACCAGTGATGGACAGACTGATGGCTACACCTTC

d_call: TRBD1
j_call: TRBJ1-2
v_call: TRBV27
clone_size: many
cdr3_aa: CASSLSTGQGLNYGYTF
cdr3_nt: TGTGCCAGCAGTTTATCTACGGGACAGGGGCTAAACTATGGCTACACCTTC

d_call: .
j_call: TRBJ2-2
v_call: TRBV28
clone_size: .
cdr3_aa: CASSDGTFSNTGELFF
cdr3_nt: TGTGCCAGCAGTGACGGGACTTTCTCGAACACCGGGGAGCTGTTTTTT

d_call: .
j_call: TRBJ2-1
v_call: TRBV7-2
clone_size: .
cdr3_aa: CASSVATGPYNEQFF
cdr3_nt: TGTGCCAGCAGCGTTGCCACGGGGCCCTACAATGAGCAGTTCTTC

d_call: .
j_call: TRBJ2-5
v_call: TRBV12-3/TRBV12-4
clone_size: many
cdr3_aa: CASSLHSAETQYF
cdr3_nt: TGTGCCAGCAGTTTACATAGCGCGGAGACCCAGTACTTC

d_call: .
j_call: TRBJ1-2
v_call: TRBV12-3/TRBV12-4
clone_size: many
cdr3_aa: CASSSSRWRGYTF
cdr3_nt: TGTGCCAGCAGTTCCTCCCGGTGGCGGGGCTACACCTTC